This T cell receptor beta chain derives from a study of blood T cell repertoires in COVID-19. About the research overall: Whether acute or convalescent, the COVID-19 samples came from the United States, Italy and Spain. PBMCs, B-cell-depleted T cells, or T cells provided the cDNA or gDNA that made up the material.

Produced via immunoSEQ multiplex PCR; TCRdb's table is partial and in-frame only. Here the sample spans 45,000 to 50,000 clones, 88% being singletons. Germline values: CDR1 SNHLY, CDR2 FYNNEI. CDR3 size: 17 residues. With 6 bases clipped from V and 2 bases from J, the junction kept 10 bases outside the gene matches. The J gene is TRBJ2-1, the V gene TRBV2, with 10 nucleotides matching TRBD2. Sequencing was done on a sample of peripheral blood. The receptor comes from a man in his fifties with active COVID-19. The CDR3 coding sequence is TGTGCCAGCAGAGAGCCCCTAGCGGGAGTACCCTACAATGAGCAGTTCTTC. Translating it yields CASREPLAGVPYNEQFF.